Following are 21 T cell receptor beta chains from one sample sequenced in a study of blood T cell repertoires in COVID-19. Assay used: immunoSEQ multiplex PCR; TCRdb lists only in-frame clones, some missing. The sample consists of almost 250,000 clones, more than 75% of them appearing once. The sample comprised peripheral blood. The receptors come from a woman aged 55-70 years who had recovered from COVID-19.

The chain recombines TRBV4-1 with TRBJ1-1; no reliable D call. The CDR3 has 14 amino acids. Germline lookup yields CDR1 MGHRA and CDR2 YSYEKL. V was trimmed by 1 base and J by 0 bases, leaving 6 bases between them. CDR3 amino acids: CASSQVVMNTEAFF. CDR3 coding DNA: TGCGCCAGCAGCCAAGTCGTTATGAACACTGAAGCTTTCTTT.

V gene TRBV6-5 combines with J gene TRBJ2-5; no reliable D call. V gave up 6 bases and J gave up 5 bases, with 7 bases separating them. CDR1 is MNHEY, CDR2 SVGAGI, per germline. The CDR3 length is 11 residues. Here the CDR3 reads CASRRLETQYF. The CDR3 nucleotides read TGTGCCAGCAGGCGACTGGAGACCCAGTACTTC.

The chain employs TRBV5-1 and TRBJ1-2, with D tentatively TRBD1 (6 bases). The CDR3 runs to 16 residues. Deletions cut 4 bases from V and 0 bases from J, with 16 bases between. Per germline, CDR1 SGHRS and CDR2 YFSETQ. The CDR3, as DNA: TGCGCCAGCAGCAGCGGACAGCCTCTCCCTAACTATGGCTACACCTTC. Its translation is CASSSGQPLPNYGYTF.

This chain connects TRBV5-4 to TRBJ1-2; 8 bases fit TRBD1. V was clipped by 5 bases and J by 4 bases; unmatched bases: 10. This CDR3 contains 15 residues. CDR1 is SGHNT, CDR2 YYREEE, per germline (reference sequence). The CDR3 DNA follows: TGTGCCAGCAGACTCGGGACAGGTGCTAGCTATGGCTACACCTTC. It translates to CASRLGTGASYGYTF.

The V call is TRBV6-6, the J call TRBJ1-1; TRBD1 might be the D (6 bases). CDR1 and CDR2 (germline): MNHNY, SVGAGI (reference sequence). V was cut by 8 bases and J by 1 base, with 14 bases left in between. There are 14 residues in the CDR3. CDR3 residues: CASFSRTANTEAFF. As DNA, the CDR3 is TGTGCCAGCTTCTCTCGGACAGCGAACACTGAAGCTTTCTTT.

CDR3 region: CASSFRTSYTYEQYF. CDR3 coding DNA: TGTGCCAGCAGTTTCCGGACTAGTTACACCTACGAGCAGTACTTC. The chain is built from TRBV28 and TRBJ2-7, with 7 bases lining up with TRBD2. With V trimmed by 3 bases and J by 2 bases, 7 bases remained unmatched. The CDR3 is 15 amino acids. Germline CDR1 reads MDHEN; CDR2 reads SYDVKM.

The chain carries TRBV2 and TRBJ2-3; 9 nucleotides agree with TRBD2. The germline gives CDR1 SNHLY, CDR2 FYNNEI. This CDR3 region has 14 residues. V trimming: 5 bases; J trimming: 3 bases; junction bases outside the gene matches: 3. The DNA for the CDR3 is TGTGCCAGCAGTTATAGCGGGAGAACAGATACGCAGTATTTT. As protein: CASSYSGRTDTQYF.

The chain recombines TRBV25-1 with TRBJ2-7, with 8 bases lining up with TRBD1. CDR1 and CDR2 from the germline V gene are MGHDK and SYGVNS. After removal of 3 bases from V and 3 bases from J, the junction contained 4 bases not matched to a gene. The CDR3 length is 14 residues. CDR3 region: CASSETGDLYEQYF. The CDR3 DNA is TGTGCCAGCAGTGAGACAGGGGATCTCTACGAGCAGTACTTC.

The chain couples TRBV6-5 to TRBJ1-2; D remains ambiguous. CDR1 and CDR2 from the germline V gene are MNHEY and SVGAGI. CDR3 length: 15 amino acids. V was clipped by 6 bases and J by 3 bases, with 17 bases between them. The CDR3 loop reads CASSLREGGDYGYTF. The CDR3 bases are TGTGCCAGCAGCCTTCGGGAGGGCGGCGACTATGGCTACACCTTC.

The V call is TRBV5-8, the J call TRBJ2-1; 7 bases are shared with TRBD1. The V and J ends lost 5 bases and 1 base, in that order; junction bases with no gene match: 12. CDR3 size: 17 residues. Germline CDR1 and CDR2: SGHTS and YDEGEE. DNA of the CDR3: TGTGCCAGCAGGGGGATAGGGGGCGCCGAATCCTACAATGAGCAGTTCTTC. Translating it yields CASRGIGGAESYNEQFF.

The chain uses TRBV28 and TRBJ1-5; D perhaps matches TRBD1 (6 bases). Trimming removed 6 bases from V and 0 bases from J, with 12 bases in between. CDR1 is MDHEN, CDR2 SYDVKM, per germline. CDR3 length equals 15 residues. CDR3 nucleotides: TGTGCCAGCAGCGGACAGCAACATAGCAATCAGCCCCAGCATTTT. It yields the protein CASSGQQHSNQPQHF.

A word on this clone: This sample includes further DNA sequences coding for the same CDR3. The V call is TRBV5-1, the J call TRBJ2-7; 12 nucleotides align to TRBD1. This CDR3 has 14 residues. Unmatched junction bases numbered 5, after V lost 3 bases and J lost 7 bases. Per germline, CDR1 SGHRS and CDR2 YFSETQ. The CDR3 sequence: CASSSGTGGREQYF. CDR3 coding DNA: TGCGCCAGCAGCTCCGGGACAGGGGGCCGAGAGCAGTACTTC.

This chain uses TRBV19 with TRBJ2-5; D call uncertain. This CDR3 has 14 residues. The germline gives CDR1 LNHDA, CDR2 SQIVND (reference sequence). V lost 6 bases and J 4 bases, leaving 15 bases between the germline ends. The CDR3 region has the DNA TGTGCCAGTAGCAAACTTTTCACTATAGAGACCCAGTACTTC. This sequence encodes CASSKLFTIETQYF.

The chain employs TRBV5-1 and TRBJ2-3; D perhaps matches TRBD1 (5 bases). CDR1 is SGHRS and CDR2 is YFSETQ in the germline V gene. Trimming stripped 4 bases from V and 5 bases from J, with 20 bases between. The CDR3 totals 16 residues. The CDR3 DNA reads TGCGCCAGCAGCCCATCGGGTGCGGCGCAGGGAGATACGCAGTATTTT. Protein: CASSPSGAAQGDTQYF.

The genes are TRBV12-3 or TRBV12-4 and TRBJ1-5, with D uncertain. The CDR3 covers 13 residues. Trimming stripped 1 base from V and 3 bases from J, with 4 bases between. The CDR3 loop is CASSLVSNQPQHF. In DNA form, the CDR3 reads TGTGCCAGCAGTTTAGTATCCAATCAGCCCCAGCATTTT.

V usage is TRBV2 and J usage is TRBJ1-5, with TRBD1 matching over 9 bases. V dropped 6 bases and J dropped 7; count of bases not matched to a gene: 7. CDR1 is SNHLY and CDR2 is FYNNEI in the germline V gene. The CDR3 runs to 14 residues. The CDR3 sequence: CASRATGGGQPQHF. The DNA of the CDR3 is TGTGCCAGCAGGGCTACAGGGGGCGGGCAGCCCCAGCATTTT.

The chain uses TRBV6-4 and TRBJ1-5; D may be TRBD1 (5 bases). Trimming took 4 bases from V and 8 from J, leaving 18 bases between them. The CDR3 totals 15 residues. The germline gives CDR1 MRHNA, CDR2 SNTAGT. DNA for the CDR3: TGTGCCAGCAGTGTCACCGGGGGTTTGATGGAGCCCCAGCATTTT. It specifies CASSVTGGLMEPQHF.

This clone was picked up one time. The V gene is TRBV28, the J gene TRBJ1-5, with D possibly being TRBD1 (6 bases). This CDR3 has 15 residues. V lost 6 bases and J 11 bases, leaving 23 bases between the germline ends. Germline assignment: CDR1 MDHEN and CDR2 SYDVKM. The CDR3 DNA follows: TGTGCCAGCAGCCTGAACCAGGGGTTATTCCCCACCCAGCATTTT. Translation: CASSLNQGLFPTQHF.

J is TRBJ2-7 and V is TRBV4-2; the match to TRBD2 covers 7 bases. The CDR3 consists of 16 residues. Germline CDR1 and CDR2: LGHNA and YNFKEQ. With 0 bases clipped from V and 2 bases from J, the junction kept 7 bases outside the gene matches. CDR3 region: CASSQDEPAGPYEQYF. In DNA form, the CDR3 reads TGTGCCAGCAGCCAAGATGAGCCAGCGGGGCCCTACGAGCAGTACTTC.

The CDR3 DNA follows: TGTGCCAGCTCACTCCCGAATTCACCCCTCCACTTT. Translated, it gives CASSLPNSPLHF. This chain links TRBV18 with TRBJ1-6; D gene unclear. The CDR3 is 12 amino acids. Germline V gives CDR1 KGHSH, CDR2 LQKENI. V shed 4 bases and J shed 7 bases, with 5 bases lying between them. The full variable domain, completed using reference TRBV18 and TRBJ1-6, is NAGVMQNPRHLVRRRGQEARLRCSPMKGHSHVYWYRQLPEEGLKFMVYLQKENIIDESGMPKERFSAEFPKEGPSILRIQQVVRGDSAAYFCASSLPNSPLHFGNGTRLTVT.

This sequence joins TRBV28 and TRBJ2-7; D possibly corresponds to TRBD1 (6 bases). Trimming removed 4 bases from V and 2 bases from J, with 12 bases in between. Germline loops: CDR1 MDHEN, CDR2 SYDVKM. The CDR3 extends over 14 amino acids. The CDR3 sequence is CASSWDTVTYEQYF. CDR3 bases: TGTGCCAGCAGTTGGGACACAGTAACCTACGAGCAGTACTTC.